This TCR beta chain was observed in a study of blood T cell repertoires in COVID-19. The data were produced by immunoSEQ multiplex PCR, yet TCRdb's version contains in-frame clones alone and is incomplete. There are approximately 250,000 clones in the sample; roughly 84% occur only once, and 8% to 9.5% lies in the top ten. CDR3 length equals 14 residues. The germline CDR1 and CDR2 sequences are LNHDA and SQIVND (reference sequence). Deletions cut 7 bases from V and 4 bases from J, with 17 bases between. Sequencing input: peripheral blood. This TCR was recovered from a human donor in a cohort sampled during active COVID-19. The chain employs TRBV19 and TRBJ2-7; TRBD1 is a possible D gene (5 bases). The DNA for the CDR3 is TGTGCCAGTACCTCGACAGAAGTCCCGTACGAGCAGTACTTC. As protein: CASTSTEVPYEQYF.